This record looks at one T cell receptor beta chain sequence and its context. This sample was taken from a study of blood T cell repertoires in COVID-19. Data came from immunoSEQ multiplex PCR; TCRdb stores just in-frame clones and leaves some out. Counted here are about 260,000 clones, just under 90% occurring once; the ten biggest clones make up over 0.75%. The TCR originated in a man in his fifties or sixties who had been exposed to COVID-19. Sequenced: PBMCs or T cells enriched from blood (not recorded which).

Written as DNA, the CDR3 is TGTGCCACCAGTGATCCGACAGGGCCTGGAAACACCATATATTTT. As protein: CATSDPTGPGNTIYF. The chain joins TRBV24-1 to TRBJ1-3, with 7 bases aligning to TRBD1. The ends lost 3 bases at V and 2 bases at J; junction bases unmatched: 3. Germline CDR1 and CDR2: KGHDR and SFDVKD. This CDR3 contains 15 residues.